This entry features one T cell receptor (beta chain) sequence. Its specificity is unknown. There are 15 residues in the CDR3. V lost 0 bases and J lost 0, with 9 bases in between. Germline V gives CDR1 SGHTA, CDR2 FQGNSA. This specimen belongs to a study of post-analysis software for immune sequencing data. Looking at the study overall: As for disease course, relapsing-remitting, secondary progressive and progressive-relapsing multiple sclerosis were all included. The study's findings and limits: Among a handful of TRBV segments more frequent in patients than controls were TRBV5-6, TRBV5-1 and TRBV20-1. The study found significantly lower normalized Chao1 diversity in multiple sclerosis patients than in controls. Batch-mates among the samples co-clustered strongly by F measure.

cDNA libraries of TCR beta carried unique molecular identifiers. MiXCR, run by TCRdb on the PCR reads, gives a single entry per CDR3 protein. The sample consists of fewer than 850,000 distinct CDR3 sequences, 25% to 30% of them appearing once. The sequence derives from a girl under 18 with multiple sclerosis. J is TRBJ2-7 and V is TRBV7-2; D might be TRBD1 (5 bases). The specimen was blood. CDR3 loop: CASSLARVGSYEQYF. The CDR3 nucleotides read TGTGCCAGCAGCTTAGCCAGGGTTGGCTCCTACGAGCAGTACTTC.